These 12 T cell receptor beta chains came from one sample sequenced in a study of identifying expanded T cells in peripheral blood. Measured with immunoSEQ multiplex PCR; TCRdb has only the in-frame clones, and not every one. This sample has more than 55,000 clones, with roughly 86% found just once. The sample was blood. The receptor source for this set is a person between 18 and 69 years old in good health.

J is TRBJ2-1 and V is TRBV2, with a weak D call TRBD2 (6 bases). CDR3 length: 13 residues. Germline lookup yields CDR1 SNHLY and CDR2 FYNNEI. V dropped 0 bases and J dropped 10 bases, with 10 bases sitting between them. In DNA, the CDR3 is TGTGCCAGCAGTGAAGCCGGGCGGGGCGAGCAGTTCTTC. Its protein is CASSEAGRGEQFF.

This CDR3 reads CAWTRDRGNTIYF. The CDR3 DNA follows: TGTGCCTGGACCCGGGACAGGGGAAACACCATATATTTT. The chain is built from TRBV30 and TRBJ1-3; 8 nucleotides agree with TRBD1. CDR1 is GTSNPN and CDR2 is SVGIG in the germline V gene (reference sequence). This CDR3 comprises 13 residues. Trimming took 4 bases from V and 4 from J; bases not matched to a gene: 3.

The V and J genes are TRBV6-4 and TRBJ2-5, with 9 bases matching TRBD2. The CDR3 loop spans 15 amino acids. Germline CDR1 MRHNA, CDR2 SNTAGT. With 5 bases clipped from V and 1 base from J, the junction kept 5 bases outside the gene matches. CDR3 in amino acids: CASSRLAGSQETQYF. The CDR3 nucleotides read TGTGCCAGCAGTCGCCTAGCGGGATCCCAAGAGACCCAGTACTTC.

CDR3 DNA: TGCGCCAGCAGCTTTTGGCCGGCGACTAGCGGGGAGTCAGATACGCAGTATTTT. Protein product: CASSFWPATSGESDTQYF. The rearrangement joins TRBV5-1 to TRBJ2-3; TRBD2 aligns across 11 bases. The germline CDR1 and CDR2 sequences are SGHRS and YFSETQ. V was pared by 2 bases and J by 4 bases, with 12 bases of the junction left unmatched. This CDR3 is built from 18 residues. The whole variable domain, remainder taken from reference TRBV5-1 and TRBJ2-3, is KAGVTQTPRYLIKTRGQQVTLSCSPISGHRSVSWYQQTPGQGLQFLFEYFSETQRNKGNFPGRFSGRQFSNSRSEMNVSTLELGDSALYLCASSFWPATSGESDTQYFGPGTRLTVL.

V usage is TRBV4-1 and J usage is TRBJ1-5, with 8 bases matching TRBD1. The V segment lost 2 bases and the J segment 5 bases; nucleotides outside the gene matches: 8. Germline assignment: CDR1 MGHRA and CDR2 YSYEKL. The CDR3 contains 16 residues. As DNA, the CDR3 is TGCGCCAGCAGCCAAACCCCGGACAGGGTTGATCAGCCCCAGCATTTT. Its translation is CASSQTPDRVDQPQHF.

The chain recombines TRBV5-3 with TRBJ2-7; 7 bases are a match to TRBD2. TRBV5-3 is marked as an open reading frame, function uncertain. The V gene end was trimmed by 0 bases and the J gene end by 3 bases; junction bases not matched to a gene: 0. The CDR3 length is 13 residues. For the CDR3, the DNA is TGTGCCAGAAGCTTGGGGACTAGCTACGAGCAGTACTTC. Translating it yields CARSLGTSYEQYF.

The sample holds a few counts of this clone. CDR3: CASTLGETHYGYTF. The CDR3 DNA reads as TGTGCCAGCACCCTCGGGGAAACTCACTATGGCTACACCTTC. The rearrangement joins TRBV7-9 to TRBJ1-2, with unresolved D. Trimming took 7 bases from V and 3 from J, leaving 15 bases between them. Germline CDR1 and CDR2: SEHNR and FQNEAQ (reference sequence). CDR3 length equals 14 residues.

The chain carries TRBV2 and TRBJ2-2; D may be TRBD2 (7 bases). Trimming removed 7 bases at V and 7 bases at J, with 19 bases between. This CDR3 is built from 15 residues. CDR1 and CDR2 (germline): SNHLY, FYNNEI. The CDR3 loop reads CASTSSGGLNGELFF. CDR3 sequence (DNA): TGTGCCAGCACCTCCTCGGGGGGCCTCAACGGGGAGCTGTTTTTT.

This sequence joins TRBV10-3 and TRBJ1-1; unclear D gene. Trimming pared 3 bases from V and 1 base from J, leaving 6 bases between. The CDR3 covers 13 residues. Germline V lookup: CDR1 ENHRY, CDR2 SYGVKD. The CDR3 DNA reads TGTGCCATCAGTGATAAGGAGAACACTGAAGCTTTCTTT. Its protein is CAISDKENTEAFF.

V usage is TRBV7-6 and J usage is TRBJ1-2; TRBD1 might be the D (5 bases). Germline V gene sequence: CDR1 SGHVS, CDR2 FNYEAQ. Trimming pared 5 bases from V and 4 bases from J, leaving 14 bases between. The CDR3 has 14 amino acids. CDR3 coding DNA: TGTGCCAGCAGCCGGGGATTCGGGGGCTATGGCTACACCTTC. This gives the protein CASSRGFGGYGYTF.

Worth noting for this clone: Because the CDR3's place on the DNA is in doubt, the DNA is left out and the CDR3 is given as listed by TCRdb. The chain uses TRBV11-2 and TRBJ1-1. The CDR3 sequence runs 14 residues, both termini included. CDR1 and CDR2 from the germline V gene are SGHAT and FQNNGV. CDR3 protein: CASSLVSGRAEAFF.

The CDR3 here is CASLTGSANEKLFF. In nucleotides, the CDR3 is TGTGCCAGCCTGACAGGGTCGGCTAATGAAAAACTGTTTTTT. This chain joins TRBV2 and TRBJ1-4, with TRBD1 matching 7 bases. The CDR3 totals 14 residues. CDR1 is SNHLY, CDR2 FYNNEI, per germline. V lost 8 bases, J lost 3 bases, and 6 bases stayed unmatched.